This T cell receptor beta chain stems from a study of cytomegalovirus exposure and HLA in healthy donors. The germline CDR1 and CDR2 sequences are MNHEY and SMNVEV (reference sequence). Unmatched junction bases numbered 2, after V lost 3 bases and J lost 4 bases. This CDR3 region has 14 residues. Both 60 Vbeta primers and 13 Jbeta primers went into the PCR. Profiling relied on immunoSEQ multiplex PCR, and the TCRdb table lists in-frame clones only, not all of them. The sample consists of a few hundred thousand clones, approximately 70% of them appearing once. The receptor's source is a woman aged 30 to 39 in good health and CMV-seronegative. V is TRBV27 and J is TRBJ1-1; TRBD1 agrees at 10 bases. Sequencing was carried out using PBMCs. The CDR3 bases are TGTGCCAGCAGTTTTGGGACAGGGGTCACTGAAGCTTTCTTT. Protein sequence: CASSFGTGVTEAFF.